This TCR beta chain was sequenced during a study of control samples from healthy donors and cancer patients. Profiling relied on immunoSEQ multiplex PCR, and the TCRdb table lists in-frame clones only, not all of them. The table records 150,000 to 200,000 clones, approximately 86% of them present only once. This clone was counted once. The V and J ends lost 5 bases and 3 bases, in that order; junction bases with no gene match: 4. The CDR3 spans 14 residues. Germline V gene data show CDR1 as LNHDA and CDR2 as SQIVND (reference sequence). The TCR was taken from a woman aged 30 to 39 in good health. This chain uses TRBV19 with TRBJ2-1; 7 bases align to TRBD2. Sequenced input: blood. CDR3 region: CASSASGNYNEQFF. The CDR3, as DNA: TGTGCCAGTAGTGCCAGCGGGAACTACAATGAGCAGTTCTTC.